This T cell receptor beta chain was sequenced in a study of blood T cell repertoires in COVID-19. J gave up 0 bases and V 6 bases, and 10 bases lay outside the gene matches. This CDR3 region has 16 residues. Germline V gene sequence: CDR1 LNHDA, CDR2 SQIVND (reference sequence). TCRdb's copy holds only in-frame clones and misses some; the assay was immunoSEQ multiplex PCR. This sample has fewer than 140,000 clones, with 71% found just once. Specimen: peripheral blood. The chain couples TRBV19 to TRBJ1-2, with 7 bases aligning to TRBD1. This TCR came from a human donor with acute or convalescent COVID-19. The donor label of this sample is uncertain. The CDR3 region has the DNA TGTGCCAGTAGGTCTACAGGGGCGGGGACTAACTATGGCTACACCTTC. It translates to CASRSTGAGTNYGYTF.